The 30 T cell receptor beta chains listed next were all sequenced from one sample in a study of CD8+ T cells in alopecia areata. RNA was extracted and reverse transcribed into cDNA as the sequencing template. Some clones are missing from TCRdb's copy, which holds only in-frame ones; the method was immunoSEQ multiplex PCR. Of roughly 130,000 clones listed, 45% to 65% were seen once; the top ten hold less than 5.5%. The specimen was CD4+ T cells sorted from blood, collected at week 0. The receptor set was obtained from a human donor with alopecia areata.

This clone was observed a handful of times. The chain links TRBV5-1 to TRBJ1-2; no clear D. V gave up 0 bases and J gave up 4 bases, with 7 bases separating them. The length of the CDR3 is 13 residues. Germline V gives CDR1 SGHRS, CDR2 YFSETQ. The CDR3 coding sequence is TGCGCCAGCAGCTTGGAGGGCTTCTATGGCTACACCTTC. Translation: CASSLEGFYGYTF.

The genes are TRBV18 and TRBJ2-7, with D unclear. There are 12 residues in the CDR3. CDR1 and CDR2 (germline): KGHSH, LQKENI. Trimming took off 5 bases at V and 3 bases at J, with 8 bases between the two ends. The CDR3 reads CASSIGFYEQYF. CDR3 in DNA: TGTGCCAGCTCAATCGGGTTCTACGAGCAGTACTTC.

In this sample, this clone turned up a few times. The chain carries TRBV5-4 and TRBJ1-6; D is unresolved. Trimming removed 0 bases at V and 14 bases at J, with 12 bases between. The length of the CDR3 is 13 residues. Per germline, CDR1 SGHNT and CDR2 YYREEE (reference sequence). CDR3 region: CASSLEGRRALHF. The CDR3, as DNA: TGTGCCAGCAGCTTGGAAGGCCGCCGGGCCCTCCACTTT.

There are a few counts of this clone. This chain connects TRBV6-5 to TRBJ2-1; D is unclear. CDR1 is MNHEY, CDR2 SVGAGI, per germline. This CDR3 region has 14 residues. Trimming removed 0 bases from V and 4 bases from J, with 7 bases in between. The CDR3 nucleotides read TGTGCCAGCAGTTACTCGAGAGTTTACAATGAGCAGTTCTTC. Protein: CASSYSRVYNEQFF.

A note on this clone: Other DNA sequences in the sample encode the same CDR3. The V call is TRBV14, the J call TRBJ1-1; no definite D call. The germline gives CDR1 SGHDN, CDR2 FVKESK. The CDR3 extends over 13 amino acids. Trimming cost V 0 bases and J 1 base, with 3 bases left between them. DNA for the CDR3: TGTGCCAGCAGCCAAGACCAGAACACTGAAGCTTTCTTT. Protein product: CASSQDQNTEAFF.

The V gene is TRBV7-9, the J gene TRBJ1-6, with D perhaps TRBD1 (5 bases). CDR1 and CDR2 from the germline V gene are SEHNR and FQNEAQ (reference sequence). The CDR3 covers 18 residues. V lost 4 bases to trimming and J lost 6 bases, with 22 bases between them. CDR3 nucleotides: TGTGCCAGCAGCTCAGTGGGTGATGGCAGGGCTTTTAATTCACCCCTCCACTTT. As protein: CASSSVGDGRAFNSPLHF.

The V gene is TRBV6-5, the J gene TRBJ1-5; 7 bases line up with TRBD1. V shed 4 bases, J shed 3 bases, and the junction held 9 bases outside the gene matches. The germline gives CDR1 MNHEY, CDR2 SVGAGI. This CDR3 region has 16 residues. The CDR3 DNA follows: TGTGCCAGCAGTTCCCGACAGGGCGTGGACAATCAGCCCCAGCATTTT. Its translation: CASSSRQGVDNQPQHF.

V is TRBV15 and J is TRBJ2-1, with 10 bases fitting TRBD1. This CDR3 contains 18 residues. Germline lookup yields CDR1 LNHNV and CDR2 YYDKDF (reference sequence). J was trimmed by 6 bases and V by 0 bases; bases with no gene match: 11. CDR3 nucleotide sequence: TGTGCCACCAGCAGAGATCGCAAGACAGGGGGCGTGGGCAATGAGCAGTTCTTC. It yields the protein CATSRDRKTGGVGNEQFF.

The V and J genes are TRBV30 and TRBJ2-7; 11 bases line up with TRBD2. V lost 3 bases and J lost 7; bases outside the gene matches: 23. There are 19 residues in the CDR3. Germline CDR1 and CDR2: GTSNPN and SVGIG (reference sequence). CDR3: CAWSNIAQLAGAGVGEQYF. The CDR3, as DNA: TGTGCCTGGAGCAACATCGCCCAACTAGCGGGAGCTGGGGTCGGGGAGCAGTACTTC.

This chain uses TRBV7-2 with TRBJ1-2; D might be TRBD1 (6 bases). The CDR3 is made up of 15 amino acids. Between the trimmed V and J ends, which lost 0 bases and 8 bases, there was a span of 16 bases. Germline V gives CDR1 SGHTA, CDR2 FQGNSA. The CDR3 reads CASSLALSTGGGYTF. For the CDR3, the DNA is TGTGCCAGCAGCTTAGCGCTGTCGACAGGCGGAGGCTACACCTTC.

CDR3 nucleotides: TGTGCCAGCAGCCAGACTACGGCGGGGGGGTACGAGCAGTACTTC. Its translation: CASSQTTAGGYEQYF. V usage is TRBV5-4 and J usage is TRBJ2-7; 9 positions agree with TRBD2. The V gene end was trimmed by 4 bases and the J gene end by 4 bases; junction bases not matched to a gene: 9. The CDR3 runs 15 residues. Germline V gene lookup returns CDR1 SGHNT and CDR2 YYREEE (reference sequence). Full variable domain (rest looked up from reference TRBV5-4 and TRBJ2-7): ETGVTQSPTHLIKTRGQQVTLRCSSQSGHNTVSWYQQALGQGPQFIFQYYREEENGRGNFPPRFSGLQFPNYSSELNVNALELDDSALYLCASSQTTAGGYEQYFGPGTRLTVT.

This clone was seen a handful of times. J is TRBJ1-1 and V is TRBV28; possible D gene TRBD1, 6 bases. Per germline, CDR1 MDHEN and CDR2 SYDVKM. The CDR3 has 14 amino acids. Trimming removed 6 bases from V and 2 bases from J, with 13 bases in between. The CDR3, as DNA: TGTGCCAGCAGAAAGACAGGTAGCAACACTGAAGCTTTCTTT. As protein: CASRKTGSNTEAFF.

The chain carries TRBV6-5 and TRBJ2-5; TRBD1 might be the D (7 bases). The V end was cut by 2 bases, the J end by 5 bases, with 15 bases between. Germline CDR1 is MNHEY and CDR2 is SVGAGI. This CDR3 has 15 residues. CDR3 residues: CASSYGRRGPETQYF. The CDR3 DNA is TGTGCCAGCAGTTACGGGAGGAGGGGGCCGGAGACCCAGTACTTC.

The chain carries TRBV30 and TRBJ2-7, with D unresolved. With 2 bases removed from V and 4 bases from J, the gap between germline ends came to 3 bases. The CDR3 length is 10 residues. Germline V lookup: CDR1 GTSNPN, CDR2 SVGIG (reference sequence). The CDR3 region is CAWSRYEQYF. CDR3 DNA: TGTGCCTGGAGTAGGTACGAGCAGTACTTC. Supplemented by reference TRBV30 and TRBJ2-7, the full variable domain reads SQTIHQWPATLVQPVGSPLSLECTVEGTSNPNLYWYRQAAGRGLQLLFYSVGIGQISSEVPQNLSASRPQDRQFILSSKKLLLSDSGFYLCAWSRYEQYFGPGTRLTVT.

This clone was found a few times. V and J are TRBV11-2 and TRBJ2-1; D is perhaps TRBD2 (7 bases). The CDR3 extends over 12 amino acids. Germline V gene lookup returns CDR1 SGHAT and CDR2 FQNNGV. Trimming pared 5 bases from V and 16 bases from J, leaving 18 bases between. Here the CDR3 reads CASSLPGASGFF. The CDR3 coding sequence is TGTGCCAGCAGCCTTCCGGGGGCTAGCGGTTTCTTC.

The chain uses TRBV27 and TRBJ1-5; the D is unclear. Germline assignment: CDR1 MNHEY and CDR2 SMNVEV (reference sequence). This CDR3 has 14 residues. V was trimmed by 2 bases and J by 7 bases, leaving 12 bases between them. The CDR3 spells CASSLKREWQPQHF. The CDR3 DNA follows: TGTGCCAGCAGTTTAAAGAGGGAATGGCAGCCCCAGCATTTT.

The V call is TRBV6-5, the J call TRBJ1-2; a weak D match, TRBD1 (5 bases). V gave up 2 bases and J gave up 4 bases, with 14 bases separating them. The germline V gene encodes CDR1 MNHEY and CDR2 SVGAGI. The CDR3 has 15 residues. This CDR3 reads CASSYLNGGRYGYTF. DNA of the CDR3: TGTGCCAGCAGTTACCTTAATGGGGGACGCTATGGCTACACCTTC.

This clone was found a few times. J is TRBJ2-1 and V is TRBV7-3; 16 nucleotides align to TRBD2. Germline CDR1 SGHTA, CDR2 FQGTGA. With 5 bases clipped from V and 1 base from J, the junction kept 5 bases outside the gene matches. This CDR3 is 18 amino acids long. The CDR3 sequence: CASSPGTSGGVSYNEQFF. In DNA form, the CDR3 reads TGTGCCAGCAGCCCCGGGACTAGCGGGGGGGTGTCCTACAATGAGCAGTTCTTC.

The chain carries TRBV7-2 and TRBJ1-5; a possible D gene is TRBD1 (6 bases). V was pared by 0 bases and J by 3 bases, with 9 bases between. In germline, CDR1 is SGHTA, CDR2 FQGNSA. The CDR3 sequence is 15 residues long. In nucleotides, the CDR3 is TGTGCCAGCAGCTTAGCAGGGGGAAACAATCAGCCCCAGCATTTT. It specifies CASSLAGGNNQPQHF.

The chain joins TRBV6-6 to TRBJ2-5; D gene unclear. CDR1 MNHNY and CDR2 SVGAGI come from the germline V gene (reference sequence). This CDR3 is 11 amino acids long. V shed 7 bases and J shed 4 bases, with 7 bases lying between them. As DNA, the CDR3 is TGTGCCAGCACGGTAGGAGAGACCCAGTACTTC. This translates into CASTVGETQYF.

The J gene is TRBJ1-2, the V gene TRBV7-9, with D unclear. The germline CDR1 and CDR2 sequences are SEHNR and FQNEAQ (reference sequence). The CDR3 runs 15 residues. With 5 bases removed from V and 2 bases from J, the gap between germline ends came to 15 bases. CDR3 sequence: CASSDTSGLNYGYTF. In DNA form, the CDR3 reads TGTGCCAGCAGCGACACCTCCGGATTAAACTATGGCTACACCTTC.

This clone was picked up a small number of times. The rearrangement links TRBV19 to TRBJ2-1; 10 bases agree with TRBD2. The germline CDR1 and CDR2 sequences are LNHDA and SQIVND (reference sequence). Trimming at V came to 6 bases and at J to 8 bases, leaving 7 bases not matched to a gene. The CDR3 runs to 14 residues. The CDR3 DNA is TGTGCCAGTAGAGGGATAGCGGGGGGCTATGAGCAGTTCTTC. Its protein is CASRGIAGGYEQFF.

This sequence joins TRBV7-2 and TRBJ2-1; the match to TRBD2 covers 9 bases. This CDR3 region has 16 residues. CDR1 is SGHTA, CDR2 FQGNSA, per germline. Germline trimming cut 4 bases from V and 1 base from J; bases unmatched to any gene: 5. This CDR3 reads CASSSASGASYNEQFF. CDR3 DNA: TGTGCCAGCAGCTCTGCTAGCGGGGCATCCTACAATGAGCAGTTCTTC.

V is TRBV2 and J is TRBJ2-2, with D possibly matching TRBD1 (5 bases). Trimming left V 6 bases short and J 5 bases short, with 13 bases between. The CDR3 totals 14 residues. Germline assignment: CDR1 SNHLY and CDR2 FYNNEI. The DNA of the CDR3 is TGTGCCAGCAGACGGCAGGGTGGTACCGGGGAGCTGTTTTTT. Amino acid sequence: CASRRQGGTGELFF.

The sample holds one count of this clone. CDR3 in amino acids: CASSLMRNSHEQFF. The DNA for the CDR3 is TGTGCCAGCAGCTTAATGCGGAACTCTCATGAGCAGTTCTTC. The chain has TRBV7-9 and TRBJ2-1; D gene ambiguous. V was pared by 2 bases and J by 8 bases, with 13 bases between. There are 14 residues in the CDR3. The germline gives CDR1 SEHNR, CDR2 FQNEAQ (reference sequence).

The chain carries TRBV7-2 and TRBJ2-7; D perhaps matches TRBD2 (6 bases). Trimming took 5 bases from V and 0 from J, leaving 14 bases between them. The CDR3 spans 15 residues. Germline loops: CDR1 SGHTA, CDR2 FQGNSA. CDR3 loop: CASSTWTGDSYEQYF. The DNA of the CDR3 is TGTGCCAGCAGCACTTGGACGGGGGACTCCTACGAGCAGTACTTC.

This rearrangement joins TRBV7-2 to TRBJ2-5; 9 bases match TRBD2. V shed 5 bases, J shed 4 bases, and the junction held 11 bases outside the gene matches. The germline CDR1 and CDR2 sequences are SGHTA and FQGNSA. There are 16 residues in the CDR3. The CDR3 sequence is CASSPGTSRGRETQYF. The CDR3 nucleotides are TGTGCCAGCAGCCCGGGGACTAGCCGTGGGAGAGAGACCCAGTACTTC.

The CDR3 here is CASSIDGDQPQHF. CDR3 nucleotides: TGTGCCAGTAGTATAGATGGTGATCAGCCCCAGCATTTT. The J gene is TRBJ1-5, the V gene TRBV19; D remains unclear. Per germline, CDR1 LNHDA and CDR2 SQIVND (reference sequence). V was pared by 0 bases and J by 5 bases, with 5 bases between. The CDR3 runs 13 residues.

The table lists this clone with a few counts. The V gene is TRBV2, the J gene TRBJ2-3; 8 bases match TRBD2. Germline CDR1 reads SNHLY; CDR2 reads FYNNEI. The CDR3 totals 12 residues. Losses at the gene ends were 7 bases for V and 4 bases for J; bases not matched to a gene: 1. The CDR3 is CASKAGADTQYF. In nucleotides, the CDR3 is TGTGCCAGCAAAGCGGGGGCAGATACGCAGTATTTT.

The V and J genes are TRBV18 and TRBJ2-7; D unclear. Trimming pared 0 bases from V and 5 bases from J, leaving 11 bases between. The CDR3 length is 14 residues. The germline gives CDR1 KGHSH, CDR2 LQKENI. The CDR3: CASSPPGTVDEQYF. DNA of the CDR3: TGTGCCAGCTCACCACCAGGAACGGTAGACGAGCAGTACTTC.